The TCR beta chain under discussion was sequenced for a study of cytomegalovirus exposure and HLA in healthy donors. Broader study findings: CMV serostatus alone was available as immune exposure information.

Primers included in the PCR were 60 Vbeta and 13 Jbeta primers. The method was immunoSEQ multiplex PCR; TCRdb's version includes in-frame clones alone and lacks a portion of them. The data hold about 140,000 clones, with roughly 78% observed a single time. The germline gives CDR1 SGHVS, CDR2 FQNEAQ. The CDR3 runs 14 residues. Trimming took off 2 bases at V and 4 bases at J, with 11 bases between the two ends. On this clone itself: Its antigen is undetermined.

The receptor was isolated from a man aged 18 to 35 in good health and CMV-seropositive. The material sequenced was PBMCs. The chain carries TRBV7-8 and TRBJ1-1; tentative D call: TRBD1 (5 bases). The CDR3 DNA reads TGTGCCAGCAGCTTATGGACAAGTAGCACTGAAGCTTTCTTT. Its protein is CASSLWTSSTEAFF.